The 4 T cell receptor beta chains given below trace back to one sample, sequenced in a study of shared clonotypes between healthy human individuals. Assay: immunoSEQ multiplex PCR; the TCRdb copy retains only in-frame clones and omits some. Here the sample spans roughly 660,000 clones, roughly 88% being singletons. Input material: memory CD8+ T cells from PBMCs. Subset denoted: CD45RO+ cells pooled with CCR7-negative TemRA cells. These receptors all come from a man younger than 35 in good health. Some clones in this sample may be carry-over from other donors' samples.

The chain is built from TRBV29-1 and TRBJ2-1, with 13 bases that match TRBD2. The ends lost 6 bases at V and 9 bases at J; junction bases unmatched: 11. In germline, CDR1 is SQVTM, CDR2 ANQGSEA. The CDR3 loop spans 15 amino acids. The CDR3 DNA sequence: TGCAGCGTCATCGGACTAGCGGGAGTTTTCGGTGAGCAGTTCTTC. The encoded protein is CSVIGLAGVFGEQFF.

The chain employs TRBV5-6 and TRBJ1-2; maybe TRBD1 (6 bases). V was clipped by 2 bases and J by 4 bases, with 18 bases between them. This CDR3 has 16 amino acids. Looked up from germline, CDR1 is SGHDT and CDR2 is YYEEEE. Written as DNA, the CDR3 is TGTGCCAGCAGCTTTCGGCCCCACGGACAGAGCTATGGCTACACCTTC. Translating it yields CASSFRPHGQSYGYTF.

Written as DNA, the CDR3 is TGTGCCAGCTCGCAGCGGGACGCAGATACGCAGTATTTT. Translation gives CASSQRDADTQYF. The V gene is TRBV6-6, the J gene TRBJ2-3; 7 bases are a match to TRBD2. The V gene end was trimmed by 8 bases and the J gene end by 4 bases; junction bases not matched to a gene: 6. The CDR3 is 13 amino acids. Germline-derived CDR1 and CDR2 are MNHNY and SVGAGI (reference sequence).

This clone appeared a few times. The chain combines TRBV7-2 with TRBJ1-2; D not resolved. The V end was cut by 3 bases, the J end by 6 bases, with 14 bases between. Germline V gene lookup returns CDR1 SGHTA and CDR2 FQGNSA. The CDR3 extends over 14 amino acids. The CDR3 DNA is TGTGCCAGCAGCTTCCGAGGGCGTCCGGATGGCTACACCTTC. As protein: CASSFRGRPDGYTF.